This T cell receptor beta chain was recovered during a study of blood T cell repertoires in COVID-19. Looking at the study overall: Sites across the United States, Italy and Spain contributed samples from acute and convalescent COVID-19. T cells, B-cell-depleted T cells, or PBMCs provided the cDNA or gDNA that served as material.

In the study's own analysis: For nucleated cells, counts were estimated from reference gene primer amplification. Some clones are missing from TCRdb's copy, which holds only in-frame ones; the method was immunoSEQ multiplex PCR. Clone size and V and J calls were adopted from that table, with D and trimming inferred from the DNA. The sample includes about 230,000 clones, more than 75% of them seen just once. Trimming took off 6 bases at V and 11 bases at J, with 17 bases between the two ends. Germline loops: CDR1 MNHEY, CDR2 SVGAGI. The CDR3 has 13 residues. During active infection, Seattle patients enrolled and were then monitored through disease.

The source material was peripheral blood. This chain links TRBV6-5 with TRBJ1-5, with D possibly matching TRBD1 (6 bases). The TCR was taken from a man in his fifties with COVID-19, enrolled during active disease. The CDR3 nucleotides read TGTGCCAGCAGCGGACAGTGGGGGCGCTCCCAGCATTTT. Its translation is CASSGQWGRSQHF.